What follows are 27 T cell receptor beta chains derived from one specimen sequenced in a study of tumor-infiltrating lymphocytes in localized non-small cell lung cancer (dated by TCRdb to about 2021). The library relied on the immunoSEQ multiplex PCR assay. TCRdb mirrors the immuneACCESS table, restricted to in-frame sequences. Some clones are absent from its copies; in checked studies, under half trace to an unresolved V gene, and the reason for the others is unknown. The sample contains approximately 12,000 clones, about 71% of them found a single time. The ten largest clones take up about 8.6% of the sample. The sequenced material came from lung tumor tissue. The receptor source for this set is a human donor with non-small cell lung cancer.

J is TRBJ1-2 and V is TRBV7-2, with 10 nucleotides matching TRBD1. The CDR3 is 14 amino acids. Trimming took 4 bases from V and 8 from J; bases not matched to a gene: 7. The germline gives CDR1 SGHTA, CDR2 FQGNSA. The CDR3 region is CASSSWGQGLGYTF. CDR3 coding DNA: TGTGCCAGCAGCTCATGGGGACAGGGGCTCGGCTACACCTTC.

This chain joins TRBV19 and TRBJ2-7, with TRBD1 matching 10 bases. The CDR3 length is 16 residues. Per germline, CDR1 LNHDA and CDR2 SQIVND (reference sequence). The junction had 10 bases not matched to a gene; V was cut back by 4 bases and J by 4 bases. CDR3 in amino acids: CASSTRQGAVGYEQYF. The DNA for the CDR3 is TGTGCCAGTAGTACAAGACAGGGGGCGGTGGGGTACGAGCAGTACTTC.

This chain joins TRBV5-5 and TRBJ1-6; D remains ambiguous. The germline gives CDR1 SGHKS, CDR2 YYEKEE (reference sequence). V gave up 4 bases and J gave up 14 bases, with 16 bases separating them. The CDR3 contains 13 residues. Here the CDR3 reads CASSPPEAPALHF. DNA for the CDR3: TGTGCCAGCAGCCCCCCCGAGGCCCCAGCCCTCCACTTT.

The DNA for the CDR3 is TGTGCCAGCAGCTTAAGTAGCGGGGGCCGCACAGATACGCAGTATTTT. This translates into CASSLSSGGRTDTQYF. The chain employs TRBV7-9 and TRBJ2-3; TRBD2 aligns across 9 bases. CDR1 and CDR2 from the germline V gene are SEHNR and FQNEAQ (reference sequence). The junction had 4 bases not matched to a gene; V was cut back by 2 bases and J by 1 base. The CDR3 is made up of 16 amino acids.

The chain is built from TRBV19 and TRBJ1-2; possible D gene TRBD1, 5 bases. V was trimmed by 5 bases and J by 1 base, leaving 14 bases between them. Germline V CDR1 and CDR2: LNHDA, SQIVND (reference sequence). This CDR3 comprises 15 residues. The CDR3 bases are TGTGCCAGTAGTCTCGACAGCCTCCTTAACTATGGCTACACCTTC. Its translation: CASSLDSLLNYGYTF.

This chain uses TRBV6-6 with TRBJ2-7; 7 nucleotides agree with TRBD1. Germline CDR1 and CDR2: MNHNY and SVGAGI (reference sequence). The CDR3 extends over 14 amino acids. V trimming: 6 bases; J trimming: 4 bases; junction bases outside the gene matches: 9. CDR3 nucleotides: TGTGCCAGCAGGGCTGAGACAGGGCGGTACGAGCAGTACTTC. Protein: CASRAETGRYEQYF.

This chain links TRBV5-4 with TRBJ2-7; 10 bases agree with TRBD2. Germline CDR1 reads SGHNT; CDR2 reads YYREEE (reference sequence). The trim removed 4 bases at V and 1 base at J, leaving 5 bases unmatched. The CDR3 totals 15 residues. The CDR3 loop is CASSARTSGSYEQYF. CDR3 in DNA: TGTGCCAGCAGCGCCCGGACTAGCGGTTCCTACGAGCAGTACTTC.

The rearrangement uses TRBV25-1 and TRBJ2-1, with a possible D match to TRBD2 (5 bases). The V gene lost 4 bases and the J gene lost 0 bases, with 10 bases spanning the gap. Germline CDR1 is MGHDK and CDR2 is SYGVNS. The CDR3 length is 15 residues. In DNA form, the CDR3 reads TGTGCCAGCAGTGCGGGGAAAGTCTCCTACAATGAGCAGTTCTTC. As protein: CASSAGKVSYNEQFF.

The chain recombines TRBV11-2 with TRBJ2-7; maybe TRBD1 (5 bases). The CDR3 loop spans 12 amino acids. Germline V gives CDR1 SGHAT, CDR2 FQNNGV. Trimming removed 3 bases from V and 3 bases from J, with 6 bases in between. CDR3 DNA sequence: TGTGCCAGCAGCTTTGGACACTACGAGCAGTACTTC. Translated: CASSFGHYEQYF.

V is TRBV5-4 and J is TRBJ2-7; 7 bases map to TRBD1. Germline CDR1 and CDR2: SGHNT and YYREEE (reference sequence). The CDR3 consists of 14 residues. After removal of 4 bases from V and 5 bases from J, the junction contained 9 bases not matched to a gene. The CDR3 DNA sequence: TGTGCCAGCAGCCGGACCACCAGGGGGAACGAGCAGTACTTC. Translation gives CASSRTTRGNEQYF.

In its sample, this clone ranks as hyperexpanded (1% or more). V is TRBV5-6 and J is TRBJ2-7; D possibly corresponds to TRBD1 (5 bases). The germline gives CDR1 SGHDT, CDR2 YYEEEE. With 3 bases removed from V and 1 base from J, the gap between germline ends came to 11 bases. This CDR3 has 14 residues. CDR3 bases: TGTGCCAGCAGCTCTACAGGATTTTCCTACGAGCAGTACTTC. Translated, it gives CASSSTGFSYEQYF.

This rearrangement joins TRBV5-4 to TRBJ2-5, with TRBD2 matching 15 bases. Looked up from germline, CDR1 is SGHNT and CDR2 is YYREEE (reference sequence). This CDR3 region has 14 residues. The V segment lost 4 bases and the J segment 11 bases; nucleotides outside the gene matches: 6. The CDR3 nucleotides read TGTGCCAGCAGCATGGGACTAGCGGGAGGAGAGCAGTACTTC. Protein: CASSMGLAGGEQYF.

The chain carries TRBV29-1 and TRBJ2-7; D gene unclear. This CDR3 is built from 12 residues. From germline, CDR1 is SQVTM and CDR2 ANQGSEA. V lost 4 bases and J 0 bases, leaving 7 bases between the germline ends. DNA for the CDR3: TGCAGCGTTGGCGACATCTCCTACGAGCAGTACTTC. It specifies CSVGDISYEQYF.

The chain links TRBV10-2 to TRBJ1-2; 7 nucleotides match TRBD1. The CDR3 sequence is 14 residues long. The germline V gene has CDR1 WSHSY and CDR2 SAAADI. V was clipped by 3 bases and J by 4 bases; unmatched bases: 5. This CDR3 is CASSDQDRTYGYTF. In DNA, the CDR3 is TGCGCCAGCAGTGATCAGGACAGGACCTATGGCTACACCTTC.

This clone came up once. The chain is built from TRBV7-9 and TRBJ2-5, with TRBD2 matching over 15 bases. Looked up from germline, CDR1 is SEHNR and CDR2 is FQNEAQ (reference sequence). The CDR3 has 18 residues. The ends lost 3 bases at V and 0 bases at J; junction bases unmatched: 5. The CDR3 coding sequence is TGTGCCAGCAGCTTGGGACTAGCGGGAGGAGGGAACCAAGAGACCCAGTACTTC. It translates to CASSLGLAGGGNQETQYF.

This clone turned up a few times. This chain uses TRBV5-6 with TRBJ2-1, with TRBD1 matching 7 bases. The ends lost 0 bases at V and 1 base at J; junction bases unmatched: 4. The germline gives CDR1 SGHDT, CDR2 YYEEEE. The CDR3 is 16 residues long. The DNA of the CDR3 is TGTGCCAGCAGCTTGGTCGGACAGGCTTCCTACAATGAGCAGTTCTTC. The encoded protein is CASSLVGQASYNEQFF. Complete variable domain (other parts from reference TRBV5-6 and TRBJ2-1): DAGVTQSPTHLIKTRGQQVTLRCSPKSGHDTVSWYQQALGQGPQFIFQYYEEEERQRGNFPDRFSGHQFPNYSSELNVNALLLGDSALYLCASSLVGQASYNEQFFGPGTRLTVL.

The CDR3 DNA is TGTGCCAGCAGCCGACAGGGGGCGGGGAACACTGAAGCTTTCTTT. Amino acids: CASSRQGAGNTEAFF. This rearrangement joins TRBV9 to TRBJ1-1; 10 bases fit TRBD1. The CDR3 runs to 15 residues. The germline gives CDR1 SGDLS, CDR2 YYNGEE. V dropped 4 bases and J dropped 1; count of bases not matched to a gene: 4.

This clone occurred a few times. This chain connects TRBV29-1 to TRBJ2-3, with D perhaps matching TRBD1 (5 bases). V was trimmed by 7 bases and J by 0 bases, leaving 11 bases between them. Germline V gene lookup returns CDR1 SQVTM and CDR2 ANQGSEA. The CDR3 extends over 13 amino acids. CDR3 residues: CSATTDSTDTQYF. In DNA, the CDR3 is TGCAGCGCCACGACAGACAGCACAGATACGCAGTATTTT.

With respect to this clone: At one boundary the junction diverges from the germline segment, which might be a read error. The chain links TRBV7-7 to TRBJ2-3; D gene unclear. CDR1 and CDR2 (germline): SSHAT, FNYEAQ (reference sequence). There are 15 residues in the CDR3. CDR3 in DNA: TGTGCTAGCAGCTTAGGGTCAGTAAGCACAGATACGCAGTATTTT. Protein sequence: CASSLGSVSTDTQYF.

This clone was seen only a few times. CDR3 DNA sequence: TGTGCCAGCAGCCCCTGGGCGGGGTACACCGGGGAGCTGTTTTTT. This encodes CASSPWAGYTGELFF. V is TRBV11-1 and J is TRBJ2-2; possible D gene TRBD2, 6 bases. Per the germline V gene, CDR1 is SGHAT and CDR2 is FQDESV (reference sequence). V lost 5 bases and J lost 3, with 13 bases in between. The CDR3 spans 15 residues.

By share of the sample, this clone is medium-sized (0.01 to 0.1%). The chain joins TRBV2 to TRBJ2-3, with 7 bases aligning to TRBD2. In germline, CDR1 is SNHLY, CDR2 FYNNEI. The CDR3 extends over 12 amino acids. Germline trimming cut 3 bases from V and 8 bases from J; bases unmatched to any gene: 2. The CDR3 region has the DNA TGTGCCAGCAGTGAGGAGCGGGGTACGCAGTATTTT. This codes for CASSEERGTQYF.

The chain uses TRBV27 and TRBJ1-4, with D perhaps TRBD1 (6 bases). V was clipped by 1 base and J by 4 bases, with 13 bases between them. CDR1 and CDR2 from the germline V gene are MNHEY and SMNVEV (reference sequence). This CDR3 has 16 residues. The CDR3 protein is CASSLLGATSNEKLFF. The CDR3 nucleotides are TGTGCCAGCAGTTTATTGGGGGCTACTAGTAATGAAAAACTGTTTTTT. Complete variable domain (other parts from reference TRBV27 and TRBJ1-4): EAQVTQNPRYLITVTGKKLTVTCSQNMNHEYMSWYRQDPGLGLRQIYYSMNVEVTDKGDVPEGYKVSRKEKRNFPLILESPSPNQTSLYFCASSLLGATSNEKLFFGSGTQLSVL.

The chain employs TRBV29-1 and TRBJ1-2; TRBD1 matches 8 bases. CDR1 and CDR2 from the germline V gene are SQVTM and ANQGSEA. The CDR3 consists of 16 residues. The V gene end was trimmed by 1 base and the J gene end by 7 bases; junction bases not matched to a gene: 14. CDR3 loop: CSVEAGAAQGAGGYTF. Written as DNA, the CDR3 is TGCAGCGTTGAAGCCGGGGCCGCGCAGGGGGCGGGTGGCTACACCTTC.

For this clone: The junction differs from germline at one of its ends, possibly a read error. V usage is TRBV6-6 and J usage is TRBJ1-2; D unclear. Per the germline V gene, CDR1 is MNHNY and CDR2 is SVGAGI (reference sequence). CDR3 length equals 12 residues. CDR3 sequence reads: CVIGLSNYGYTF. In DNA, the CDR3 is TGCGTGATTGGGCTCTCTAACTATGGCTACACCTTC.

J is TRBJ2-5 and V is TRBV27; 8 positions agree with TRBD2. The CDR3 runs 16 residues. Germline CDR1 is MNHEY and CDR2 is SMNVEV (reference sequence). V trimming: 5 bases; J trimming: 7 bases; junction bases outside the gene matches: 15. The CDR3 loop reads CASSPGAGVGFGTQYF. The CDR3 bases are TGTGCCAGCAGTCCTGGAGCGGGAGTAGGATTTGGGACCCAGTACTTC.

V is TRBV6-5 and J is TRBJ2-5; weak D call: TRBD2 (5 bases). Trimming left V 10 bases short and J 1 base short, with 16 bases between. Germline CDR1 is MNHEY and CDR2 is SVGAGI. The CDR3 contains 14 residues. CDR3 sequence (DNA): TGTGCCACCTCGAGGGAAAGCACCCAAGAGACCCAGTACTTC. It translates to CATSRESTQETQYF.

The chain is built from TRBV6-5 and TRBJ1-2, with 9 nucleotides matching TRBD1. Trimming cost V 0 bases and J 8 bases; bases outside gene matches: 10. There are 16 residues in the CDR3. CDR1 and CDR2 from the germline V gene are MNHEY and SVGAGI. The CDR3 nucleotides are TGTGCCAGCAGTTACTCGGGCGGGACAGGGTCAGGCGGCTACACCTTC. It codes for CASSYSGGTGSGGYTF.